This TCR beta chain was found in a study of response to subunit inactivated influenza vaccine. General observations from the study: The authors suggested that few new T cells are recruited per seasonal influenza vaccination.

J lost 0 bases, V lost 3 bases, and 5 bases had no gene match. The germline gives CDR1 SGHTS, CDR2 YDEGEE. This CDR3 comprises 15 residues. In this sample, this clonotype turned up many times. Its antigen is still unknown. One entry per CDR3 protein results from TCRdb running MiXCR on the RT-PCR reads. The sample has 560,000 or so distinct CDR3 sequences; 7.5% to 8.5% are singletons. This receptor was taken from a man between 50 and 69 years old who received an inactivated influenza vaccine. The sample in question was PBMCs from blood, obtained around 2 years after vaccination. J is TRBJ1-2 and V is TRBV5-8, with 7 bases that match TRBD1. The CDR3 is CASSSQGFSNYGYTF. Written as DNA, the CDR3 is TGTGCCAGCAGCTCACAGGGGTTTTCTAACTATGGCTACACCTTC.